This TCR beta chain is drawn from a study of blood T cell repertoires in COVID-19. Overall study: Sources were T cells, B-cell-depleted T cells, or PBMCs; the material itself was cDNA or gDNA.

The table came from immunoSEQ multiplex PCR; TCRdb's copy has only in-frame clones and leaves some out. Altogether 45,000 to 55,000 clones are present, about 86% being singletons, with the ten largest covering about 11%. The junction had 5 bases not matched to a gene; V was cut back by 5 bases and J by 3 bases. Germline V gene data show CDR1 as SGHTA and CDR2 as FQGNSA. The CDR3 covers 15 residues. The TCR originated in a man between 65 and 80 years old with active COVID-19. The source material was peripheral blood. V and J are TRBV7-2 and TRBJ1-5; TRBD1 aligns across 9 bases. CDR3 protein: CASSPGDRVNQPQHF. For the CDR3, the DNA is TGTGCCAGCAGCCCGGGGGACAGGGTCAATCAGCCCCAGCATTTT.